This T cell receptor (beta chain) was recovered during a study of blood T cells in healthy people across ages. Study-level points and caveats: It was not possible, with unsorted PBMCs, to conclusively compare naive and antigen-experienced cells.

Individuals who donated were healthy Caucasians from Russia aged roughly 6 to 90. With a J-beta primer mix and a sample-barcoded 5' primer, a second PCR ran about 6 to 11 cycles. Via MiXCR, TCRdb re-called the 5' RACE reads, giving one row per CDR3 protein. Among about 1.6 million distinct CDR3 sequences listed, 30% to 40% were seen once. There are 13 residues in the CDR3. Germline CDR1 reads MNHEY; CDR2 reads SMNVEV (reference sequence). V lost 3 bases and J lost 8, with 11 bases in between. This clonotype was recorded a few times. Its antigen is undetermined. This TCR was sampled from a woman under 40 in good health. The chain is built from TRBV27 and TRBJ1-5; D is undetermined. Sequencing was performed on blood. This CDR3 reads CASSFGRLEPQHF. The CDR3 DNA reads TGTGCCAGCAGTTTCGGCAGGTTGGAGCCCCAGCATTTT.